These 20 T cell receptor beta chains originate from one sample sequenced in a study of blood T cell repertoires in COVID-19. Here immunoSEQ multiplex PCR was the method, and the copy in TCRdb shows in-frame clones only, minus some. The table lists around 160,000 clones, just under 85% of them singletons. The sample was peripheral blood. These receptors all stem from a woman in her forties with active or convalescent COVID-19.

This rearrangement joins TRBV28 to TRBJ1-2, with D possibly TRBD1 on 6 matching bases. V lost 5 bases, J lost 8 bases, and 18 bases lay in between. The germline V gene has CDR1 MDHEN and CDR2 SYDVKM. CDR3 length equals 14 residues. CDR3 coding DNA: TGTGCCAGCAGTCTCCGGTCCAAACAGGGCGGCTACACCTTC. Residues: CASSLRSKQGGYTF.

J is TRBJ1-3 and V is TRBV2; D is ambiguous. V was trimmed by 7 bases and J by 3 bases, leaving 13 bases between them. Germline assignment: CDR1 SNHLY and CDR2 FYNNEI. CDR3 length: 14 amino acids. In nucleotides, the CDR3 is TGTGCCAGCAACCGTTTGGGGAGTGGAAACACCATATATTTT. Residues: CASNRLGSGNTIYF.

The chain uses TRBV4-3 and TRBJ1-1, with TRBD1 matching over 10 bases. Germline assignment: CDR1 LGHNA and CDR2 YSLEER. This CDR3 comprises 19 residues. The V segment lost 0 bases and the J segment 0 bases; nucleotides outside the gene matches: 10. CDR3 DNA sequence: TGCGCCAGCAGCCAAGATGGGTACGGGACAGGGGTCATGAACACTGAAGCTTTCTTT. Translating gives CASSQDGYGTGVMNTEAFF.

The J gene is TRBJ1-2, the V gene TRBV18; D remains unclear. CDR3 size: 13 residues. Trimming shortened V by 2 bases and J by 7 bases, and 11 bases separated the two germline ends. The germline gives CDR1 KGHSH, CDR2 LQKENI. The CDR3 DNA reads as TGTGCCAGCTCACCAAGCCTCTCGGGTGGCTACACCTTC. This encodes CASSPSLSGGYTF.

CDR3 in amino acids: CASSSSNEQFF. CDR3 in DNA: TGTGCCAGCAGTTCGTCCAATGAGCAGTTCTTC. This sequence joins TRBV28 and TRBJ2-1, with D unresolved. Germline V lookup: CDR1 MDHEN, CDR2 SYDVKM. V shed 4 bases and J shed 6 bases, with 4 bases lying between them. CDR3 size: 11 residues.

The chain has TRBV7-9 and TRBJ2-3; 11 bases align to TRBD1. This CDR3 region has 16 residues. V was clipped by 5 bases and J by 4 bases; unmatched bases: 8. Germline values: CDR1 SEHNR, CDR2 FQNEAQ (reference sequence). CDR3 coding DNA: TGTGCCAGCAGCCGCATCGGACAGGGGGCCGCAGATACGCAGTATTTT. Residues: CASSRIGQGAADTQYF.

Points on this clone: This same CDR3 is encoded by further DNA sequences in the sample. The chain uses TRBV24-1 and TRBJ1-1; a weak D match, TRBD1 (6 bases). The germline gives CDR1 KGHDR, CDR2 SFDVKD. This CDR3 is built from 13 residues. Trimming cost V 7 bases and J 3 bases, with 11 bases left between them. The CDR3 DNA follows: TGTGCCACCAGCGGAGGGGGGGACACTGAAGCTTTCTTT. Its protein is CATSGGGDTEAFF.

The chain carries TRBV6-5 and TRBJ1-3, with 9 bases matching TRBD1. The trim removed 0 bases at V and 5 bases at J, leaving 5 bases unmatched. The CDR3 runs to 16 residues. CDR1 and CDR2 (germline): MNHEY, SVGAGI. DNA for the CDR3: TGTGCCAGCAGTTACTCGATCGGGACAGGGAGAAACACCATATATTTT. It encodes CASSYSIGTGRNTIYF.

The chain employs TRBV30 and TRBJ2-2; 10 bases map to TRBD2. The V and J ends lost 2 bases and 4 bases, in that order; junction bases with no gene match: 10. The length of the CDR3 is 17 residues. Germline CDR1 reads GTSNPN; CDR2 reads SVGIG (reference sequence). CDR3 in DNA: TGTGCCTGGAGTCCACCTAGCGGGAGACGGGTCACCGGGGAGCTGTTTTTT. The encoded protein is CAWSPPSGRRVTGELFF.

The CDR3 loop reads CATRTAGGTGELFF. The CDR3 nucleotides read TGTGCCACCAGAACAGCCGGTGGGACCGGGGAGCTGTTTTTT. The rearrangement links TRBV24-1 to TRBJ2-2; D is ambiguous. Deletions cut 7 bases from V and 5 bases from J, with 13 bases between. Germline CDR1 is KGHDR and CDR2 is SFDVKD. There are 14 residues in the CDR3.

The chain is built from TRBV3-1 (or the pseudogene TRBV3-2) and TRBJ1-1; perhaps TRBD1 as D (5 bases). Germline values: CDR1 LGHDT, CDR2 YNNKEL (reference sequence). V lost 4 bases and J lost 8, with 20 bases in between. The CDR3 runs to 15 residues. The CDR3, as DNA: TGTGCCAGCAGCCCCTCGGACCATAGGGGAGGCGAAGCTTTCTTT. This encodes CASSPSDHRGGEAFF.

This clone showed up just a few times. The chain uses TRBV7-2 and TRBJ1-1, with 7 bases lining up with TRBD1. Germline-derived CDR1 and CDR2 are SGHTA and FQGNSA. V dropped 5 bases and J dropped 0; count of bases not matched to a gene: 9. The CDR3 loop spans 16 amino acids. CDR3 nucleotides: TGTGCCAGCAGCCTCTTCGCGGGACAGTTGAACACTGAAGCTTTCTTT. This sequence encodes CASSLFAGQLNTEAFF.

This clone was found many times. This chain joins TRBV15 and TRBJ1-1; D is undetermined. This CDR3 spans 12 amino acids. Germline V gene lookup returns CDR1 LNHNV and CDR2 YYDKDF (reference sequence). V dropped 0 bases and J dropped 11 bases, with 10 bases sitting between them. The CDR3 DNA is TGTGCCACCAGCAGAGATGACCTGAGGGCTTTCTTT. Encoded protein: CATSRDDLRAFF.

V gene TRBV7-2 combines with J gene TRBJ2-1, with TRBD2 matching 12 bases. The V and J ends lost 1 base and 0 bases, in that order; junction bases with no gene match: 4. This CDR3 contains 18 residues. CDR1 is SGHTA and CDR2 is FQGNSA in the germline V gene. The CDR3 protein is CASSLGGLAGSSYNEQFF. The DNA for the CDR3 is TGTGCCAGCAGCTTAGGGGGACTAGCGGGCAGCTCCTACAATGAGCAGTTCTTC.

The rearrangement links TRBV29-1 to TRBJ1-5; no firm D call. V lost 3 bases and J 0 bases, leaving 12 bases between the germline ends. The CDR3 covers 15 residues. CDR1 SQVTM and CDR2 ANQGSEA come from the germline V gene. CDR3 sequence reads: CSVDREDVSNQPQHF. CDR3 nucleotide sequence: TGCAGCGTTGACCGTGAGGATGTTAGCAATCAGCCCCAGCATTTT.

The chain couples TRBV9 to TRBJ2-1, with 7 positions matching TRBD2. There are 16 residues in the CDR3. The V gene end was trimmed by 4 bases and the J gene end by 2 bases; junction bases not matched to a gene: 9. The germline CDR1 and CDR2 sequences are SGDLS and YYNGEE. The CDR3 region has the DNA TGTGCCAGCAGCCTTGGACCGGGAGGCCCCTACAATGAGCAGTTCTTC. This gives the protein CASSLGPGGPYNEQFF.

This chain uses TRBV5-6 with TRBJ1-1, with a possible D match to TRBD1 (5 bases). The CDR3 covers 16 residues. Trimming took off 1 base at V and 1 base at J, with 14 bases between the two ends. Germline V lookup: CDR1 SGHDT, CDR2 YYEEEE. CDR3 in DNA: TGTGCCAGCAGCTTGCTGGGGCGGAAGGGGAACACTGAAGCTTTCTTT. Encoded protein: CASSLLGRKGNTEAFF. The variable domain in full, with the rest retrieved from reference TRBV5-6 and TRBJ1-1, is DAGVTQSPTHLIKTRGQQVTLRCSPKSGHDTVSWYQQALGQGPQFIFQYYEEEERQRGNFPDRFSGHQFPNYSSELNVNALLLGDSALYLCASSLLGRKGNTEAFFGQGTRLTVV.

The chain uses TRBV6-5 and TRBJ2-7, with TRBD1 matching 10 bases. The germline V gene encodes CDR1 MNHEY and CDR2 SVGAGI. This CDR3 has 13 residues. The junction had 6 bases not matched to a gene; V was cut back by 6 bases and J by 7 bases. This CDR3 is CASRRGQGREQYF. The CDR3 DNA is TGTGCCAGCAGGCGGGGACAGGGGAGGGAGCAGTACTTC.

This rearrangement joins TRBV5-1 to TRBJ2-4, with TRBD1 matching over 7 bases. CDR1 is SGHRS, CDR2 YFSETQ, per germline. Unmatched junction bases numbered 5, after V lost 2 bases and J lost 3 bases. This CDR3 has 15 residues. The CDR3 region is CASSLYRGGKNIQYF. For the CDR3, the DNA is TGCGCCAGCAGCTTATACAGGGGTGGCAAAAACATTCAGTACTTC.

The rearrangement joins TRBV5-1 to TRBJ1-1, with D maybe TRBD1 (6 bases). Trimming took off 4 bases at V and 5 bases at J, with 9 bases between the two ends. The germline gives CDR1 SGHRS, CDR2 YFSETQ. This CDR3 spans 12 amino acids. The CDR3: CASSPGVTEAFF. CDR3 sequence (DNA): TGCGCCAGCAGCCCAGGGGTGACTGAAGCTTTCTTT.